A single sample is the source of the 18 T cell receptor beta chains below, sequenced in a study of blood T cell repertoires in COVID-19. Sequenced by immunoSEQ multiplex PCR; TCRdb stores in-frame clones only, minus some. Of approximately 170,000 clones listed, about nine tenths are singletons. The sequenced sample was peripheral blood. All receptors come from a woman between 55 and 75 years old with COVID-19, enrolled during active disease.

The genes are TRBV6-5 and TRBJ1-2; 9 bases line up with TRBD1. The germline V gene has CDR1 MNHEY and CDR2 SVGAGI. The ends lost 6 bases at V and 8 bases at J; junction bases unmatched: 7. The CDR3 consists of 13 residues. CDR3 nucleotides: TGTGCCAGCAGGCGGGACAGGGAGCGGGGCTACACCTTC. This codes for CASRRDRERGYTF.

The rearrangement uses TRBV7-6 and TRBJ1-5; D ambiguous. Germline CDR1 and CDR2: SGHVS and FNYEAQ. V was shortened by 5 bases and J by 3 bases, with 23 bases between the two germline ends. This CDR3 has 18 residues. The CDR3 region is CASSPSMAPGDYNQPQHF. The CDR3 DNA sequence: TGTGCCAGCAGCCCCAGTATGGCCCCCGGGGATTACAATCAGCCCCAGCATTTT.

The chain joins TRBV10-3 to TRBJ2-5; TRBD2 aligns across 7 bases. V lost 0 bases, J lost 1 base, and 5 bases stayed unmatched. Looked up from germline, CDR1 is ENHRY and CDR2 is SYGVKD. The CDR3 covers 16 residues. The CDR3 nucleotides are TGTGCCATCAGTGAGTCCGGGGGAGGGTCCCAAGAGACCCAGTACTTC. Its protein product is CAISESGGGSQETQYF.

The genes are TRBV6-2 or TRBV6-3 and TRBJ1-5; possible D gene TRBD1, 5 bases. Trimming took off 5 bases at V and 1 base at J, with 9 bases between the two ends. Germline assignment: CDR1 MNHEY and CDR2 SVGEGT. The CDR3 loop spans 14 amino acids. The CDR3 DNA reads TGTGCCAGCAGTAGGGCAGGGAGCAATCAGCCCCAGCATTTT. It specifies CASSRAGSNQPQHF.

The CDR3 region has the DNA TGTGCCAGCAGTCCTCAGGGGCAAACTAATGAAAAACTGTTTTTT. It specifies CASSPQGQTNEKLFF. This sequence joins TRBV6-6 and TRBJ1-4; maybe TRBD1 (6 bases). From germline, CDR1 is MNHNY and CDR2 SVGAGI (reference sequence). The CDR3 spans 15 residues. V dropped 5 bases and J dropped 1 base, with 11 bases sitting between them.

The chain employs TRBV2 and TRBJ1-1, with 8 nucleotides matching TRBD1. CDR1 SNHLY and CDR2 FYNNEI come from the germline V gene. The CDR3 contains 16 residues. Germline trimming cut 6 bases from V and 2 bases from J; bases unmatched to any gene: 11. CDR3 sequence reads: CASSVGTGRLNTEAFF. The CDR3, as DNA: TGTGCCAGCAGCGTGGGGACAGGACGATTAAACACTGAAGCTTTCTTT.

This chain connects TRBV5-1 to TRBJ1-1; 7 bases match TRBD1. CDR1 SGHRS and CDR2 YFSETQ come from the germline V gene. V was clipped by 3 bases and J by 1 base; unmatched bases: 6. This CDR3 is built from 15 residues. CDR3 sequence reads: CASSWNQGGNTEAFF. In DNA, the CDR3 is TGCGCCAGCAGCTGGAACCAGGGGGGGAACACTGAAGCTTTCTTT.

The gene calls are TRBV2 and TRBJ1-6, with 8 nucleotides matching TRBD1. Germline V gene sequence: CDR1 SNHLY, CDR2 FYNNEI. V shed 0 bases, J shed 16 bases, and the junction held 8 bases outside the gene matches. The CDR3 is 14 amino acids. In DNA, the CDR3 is TGTGCCAGCAGTGAAGCGGGACAGGACGGAGAACTCCACTTT. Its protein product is CASSEAGQDGELHF.

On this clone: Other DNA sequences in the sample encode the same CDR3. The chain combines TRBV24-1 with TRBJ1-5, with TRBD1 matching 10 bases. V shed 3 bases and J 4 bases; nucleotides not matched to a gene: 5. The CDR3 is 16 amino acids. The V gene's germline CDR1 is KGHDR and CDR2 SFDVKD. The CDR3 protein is CATSDPGTGDNQPQHF. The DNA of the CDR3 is TGTGCCACCAGTGATCCTGGGACAGGGGATAATCAGCCCCAGCATTTT.

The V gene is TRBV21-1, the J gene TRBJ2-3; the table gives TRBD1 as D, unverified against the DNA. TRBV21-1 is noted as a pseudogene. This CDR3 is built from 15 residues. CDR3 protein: CASSKEGQSTDTQYF. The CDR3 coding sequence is TGTGCCAGCAGCAAAGAGGGGCAGAGCACAGATACGCAGTATTTT.

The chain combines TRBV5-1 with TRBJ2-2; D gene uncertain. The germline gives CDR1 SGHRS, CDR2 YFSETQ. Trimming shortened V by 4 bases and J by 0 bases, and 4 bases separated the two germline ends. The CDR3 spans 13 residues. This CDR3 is CASSLANTGELFF. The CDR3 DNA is TGCGCCAGCAGCCTTGCGAACACCGGGGAGCTGTTTTTT.

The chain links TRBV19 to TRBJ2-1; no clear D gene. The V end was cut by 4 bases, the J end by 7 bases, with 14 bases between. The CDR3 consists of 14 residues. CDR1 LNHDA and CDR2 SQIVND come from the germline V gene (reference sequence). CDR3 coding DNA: TGTGCCAGTAGTAGCGGTACGATAATAAATGAGCAGTTCTTC. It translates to CASSSGTIINEQFF.

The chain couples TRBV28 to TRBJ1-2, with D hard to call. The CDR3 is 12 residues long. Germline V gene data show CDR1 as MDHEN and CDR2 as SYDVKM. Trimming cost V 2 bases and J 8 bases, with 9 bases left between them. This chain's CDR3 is CASSLPGTGYTF. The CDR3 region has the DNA TGTGCCAGCAGTTTACCAGGAACAGGCTACACCTTC.

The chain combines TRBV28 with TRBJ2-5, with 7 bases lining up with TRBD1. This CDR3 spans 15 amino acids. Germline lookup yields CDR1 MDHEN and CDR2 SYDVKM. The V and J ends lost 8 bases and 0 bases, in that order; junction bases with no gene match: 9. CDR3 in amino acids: CASRSGTAYQETQYF. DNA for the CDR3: TGTGCCAGCCGATCCGGGACAGCCTACCAAGAGACCCAGTACTTC.

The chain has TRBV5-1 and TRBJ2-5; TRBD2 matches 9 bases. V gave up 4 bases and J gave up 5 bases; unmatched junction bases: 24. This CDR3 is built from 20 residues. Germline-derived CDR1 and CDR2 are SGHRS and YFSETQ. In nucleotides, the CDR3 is TGCGCCAGCAGCCGAGGCGAAACAGCCTCTCGCGGGAGGGCGTTGGAGACCCAGTACTTC. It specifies CASSRGETASRGRALETQYF.

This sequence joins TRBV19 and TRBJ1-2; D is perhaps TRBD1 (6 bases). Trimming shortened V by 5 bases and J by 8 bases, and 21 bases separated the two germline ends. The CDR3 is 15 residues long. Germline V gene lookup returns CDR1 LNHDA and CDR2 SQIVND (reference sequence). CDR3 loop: CASSLLTGETTGYTF. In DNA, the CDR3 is TGTGCCAGTAGTCTCCTGACAGGTGAAACGACCGGCTACACCTTC.

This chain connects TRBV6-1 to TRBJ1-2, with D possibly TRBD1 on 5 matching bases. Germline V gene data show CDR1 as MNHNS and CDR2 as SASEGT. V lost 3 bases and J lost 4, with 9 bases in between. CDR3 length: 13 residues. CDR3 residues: CASSEGGGYGYTF. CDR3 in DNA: TGTGCCAGCAGTGAGGGGGGAGGCTATGGCTACACCTTC.

CDR3 nucleotide sequence: TGTGCCAGCATCCACCCGGGACAGGGGGGGAGCTATGGCTACACCTTC. This translates into CASIHPGQGGSYGYTF. This chain uses TRBV6-6 with TRBJ1-2, with 11 nucleotides matching TRBD1. From germline, CDR1 is MNHNY and CDR2 SVGAGI (reference sequence). This CDR3 region has 16 residues. Trimming removed 7 bases from V and 4 bases from J; junction bases left unmatched: 11.